Listed below are T cell receptor beta chains from one sample, sequenced in a study of cytomegalovirus exposure and HLA in healthy donors. Sequencing used immunoSEQ multiplex PCR; TCRdb keeps in-frame clones, though not all of them. Of about 120,000 clones detected, about 75% appear once; the ten largest clones hold approximately 30%. Sequencing was carried out using PBMCs. Source of these receptors: a man between 60 and 75 years old in good health and CMV-seropositive. Each CDR3 is given with its conserved first and last residue. D genes are given only for firm matches. Expanded clones get a size class; other rows say once, few or many, or leave the size out.

18	TRBD1	TRBV5-1	TRBJ1-4	NA	CASSFPTRQGANNEKLFF	TGCGCCAGCAGCTTCCCAACCCGACAGGGGGCGAATAATGAAAAACTGTTTTTT
14	TRBD1	TRBV18	TRBJ2-2	NA	CASSPDRVTGELFF	TGTGCCAGCTCACCAGACAGGGTCACCGGGGAGCTGTTTTTT
18	TRBD1	TRBV27	TRBJ2-4	NA	CASKPQGQGGKAKNIQYF	TGTGCCAGCAAACCTCAGGGACAGGGAGGAAAGGCCAAAAACATTCAGTACTTC
19	TRBD1	TRBV27	TRBJ1-2	NA	CASSFRADRRTATNYGYTF	TGTGCCAGCAGTTTCCGTGCGGACAGGAGGACTGCTACTAACTATGGCTACACCTTC
17	NA	TRBV30	TRBJ2-6	few	CAWSVRGASSGANVLTF	TGTGCCTGGAGTGTACGGGGGGCGAGCTCTGGGGCCAACGTCCTGACTTTC
14	TRBD2	TRBV27	TRBJ2-3	NA	CASTLAGASDTQYF	TGTGCCAGCACGCTAGCGGGGGCCTCAGATACGCAGTATTTT
17	NA	TRBV5-6	TRBJ2-7	NA	CASSLFGQGPRSYEQYF	TGTGCCAGCAGCTTGTTTGGTCAGGGTCCGCGATCCTACGAGCAGTACTTC
14	NA	TRBV5-1	TRBJ1-5	NA	CASSDPGSNQPQHF	TGCGCCAGCAGCGACCCGGGGAGCAATCAGCCCCAGCATTTT
14	NA	TRBV2	TRBJ1-1	NA	CASIKEGGGTEAFF	TGTGCCAGCATAAAGGAGGGCGGGGGGACTGAAGCTTTCTTT
14	TRBD2	TRBV2	TRBJ2-5	NA	CAKGGLAGRETQYF	TGTGCCAAGGGGGGACTAGCGGGGCGAGAGACCCAGTACTTC
14	TRBD1	TRBV7-6	TRBJ2-7	NA	CASSSRDSHYEQYF	TGTGCCAGCAGCTCCCGGGACAGTCATTACGAGCAGTACTTC
13	NA	TRBV7-9	TRBJ2-7	once	CASSLVNREEQYF	TGTGCCAGCAGCTTAGTCAACAGGGAGGAGCAGTACTTC
13	TRBD1	TRBV27	TRBJ1-1	NA	CASSTGGSTEAFF	TGTGCCAGCAGTACAGGGGGCAGCACTGAAGCTTTCTTT
13	NA	TRBV18	TRBJ1-2	NA	CASSQRGLYGYTF	TGTGCCAGCTCCCAAAGGGGACTTTATGGCTACACCTTC
14	TRBD1	TRBV6-1	TRBJ1-2	NA	CASSVQGVWEGYTF	TGTGCCAGCAGTGTACAGGGGGTGTGGGAAGGCTACACCTTC
12	TRBD1	TRBV6-6	TRBJ2-7	few	CASRRGLYEQYF	TGTGCCAGCAGAAGGGGGCTCTACGAGCAGTACTTC
16	TRBD2	TRBV5-1	TRBJ2-3	NA	CASSQGGTSGSDTQYF	TGCGCCAGCAGCCAGGGGGGGACTAGCGGGTCCGATACGCAGTATTTT
12	NA	TRBV2	TRBJ1-1	few	CASLPTGTEAFF	TGTGCCAGCCTTCCGACAGGCACTGAAGCTTTCTTT
15	TRBD2	TRBV6-5	TRBJ2-1	NA	CASTPPTSGSNEQFF	TGTGCCAGCACCCCGCCGACTAGCGGGTCAAATGAGCAGTTCTTC
16	NA	TRBV5-1	TRBJ2-7	few	CASRLGRKYIPYEQYF	TGCGCCAGCAGACTCGGCAGGAAATATATCCCCTACGAGCAGTACTTC
15	TRBD2	TRBV7-3	TRBJ2-1	NA	CASSIQRGGYNEQFF	TGTGCCAGCAGCATTCAGCGGGGGGGATACAATGAGCAGTTCTTC
15	TRBD1	TRBV6-5	TRBJ1-5	few	CASSYSRQGDQPQHF	TGTGCCAGCAGTTACTCGAGGCAGGGGGATCAGCCCCAGCATTTT
12	NA	TRBV10-2	TRBJ2-2	NA	CASSLNTGELFF	TGCGCCAGCAGCCTCAACACCGGGGAGCTGTTTTTT
15	TRBD1	TRBV18	TRBJ1-1	once	CASSRTGQANTEAFF	TGTGCCAGCTCGCGGACGGGACAGGCAAACACTGAAGCTTTCTTT
15	TRBD1	TRBV18	TRBJ1-2	NA	CASSPQGASNYGYTF	TGTGCCAGCTCACCGCAGGGGGCGAGTAACTATGGCTACACCTTC
15	NA	TRBV2	TRBJ1-1	NA	CASSEASRGATEAFF	TGTGCCAGCAGTGAAGCCAGTCGGGGGGCCACTGAAGCTTTCTTT
15	TRBD1	TRBV2	TRBJ1-1	NA	CASFLPGQGSTEAFF	TGTGCCAGCTTTCTACCGGGACAGGGGAGCACTGAAGCTTTCTTT
13	TRBD2	TRBV7-9	TRBJ2-1	NA	CASSRPGLAGPFF	TGTGCCAGCAGCCGGCCGGGACTAGCGGGACCGTTCTTC
16	TRBD2	TRBV14	TRBJ2-1	NA	CASSQWRGGDYNEQFF	TGTGCCAGCAGCCAATGGCGGGGGGGCGACTACAATGAGCAGTTCTTC
16	NA	TRBV7-2	TRBJ1-3	NA	CASSLVAHGSGNTIYF	TGTGCCAGCAGCTTAGTAGCCCACGGCTCTGGAAACACCATATATTTT
15	TRBD1	TRBV5-1	TRBJ2-1	NA	CASSLSGGRVNEQFF	TGCGCCAGCAGCTTGTCAGGGGGCAGAGTAAATGAGCAGTTCTTC
13	NA	TRBV6-6	TRBJ1-1	few	CASSQSGRTQAFF	TGTGCCAGCAGTCAATCGGGGAGGACCCAAGCTTTCTTT
13	NA	TRBV9	TRBJ1-5	few	CASSVGSNQPQHF	TGTGCCAGCAGCGTGGGCAGCAATCAGCCCCAGCATTTT
14	NA	TRBV5-1	TRBJ1-1	NA	CASSLKGINTEAFF	TGCGCCAGCAGCTTGAAGGGGATAAACACTGAAGCTTTCTTT
12	TRBD2	TRBV10-2	TRBJ2-7	NA	CAISGKGYEQYF	TGCGCCATTAGCGGGAAGGGCTACGAGCAGTACTTC
12	TRBD2	TRBV29-1	TRBJ2-1	once	CSAGLAGYEQFF	TGCAGCGCGGGACTAGCGGGATATGAGCAGTTCTTC
16	TRBD2	TRBV9	TRBJ2-3	once	CASSVGGTSGTDTQYF	TGTGCCAGCAGCGTAGGGGGGACTAGCGGGACAGATACGCAGTATTTT
14	NA	TRBV21-1	TRBJ1-6	NA	CARHRSLIDSPLHF	TGTGCCCGCCACAGATCGTTAATTGATTCACCCCTCCACTTT
14	NA	TRBV7-8	TRBJ2-3	NA	CASSLGGPRDTQYF	TGTGCCAGCAGCTTAGGGGGCCCTAGGGATACGCAGTATTTT
13	NA	TRBV2	TRBJ2-7	NA	CASRGTFRYEQYF	TGTGCCAGCAGGGGGACATTCCGATACGAGCAGTACTTC
14	TRBD2	TRBV6-4	TRBJ2-1	NA	CASSIAGGNNEQFF	TGTGCCAGCAGTATAGCGGGAGGGAACAATGAGCAGTTCTTC
12	NA	TRBV5-6	TRBJ2-7	NA	CASSFQRYEQYF	TGTGCCAGCAGCTTTCAGAGGTACGAGCAGTACTTC
16	NA	TRBV5-1	TRBJ2-3	NA	CASSQWGEVGTDTQYF	TGCGCCAGCAGCCAATGGGGGGAGGTAGGCACAGATACGCAGTATTTT
14	TRBD2	TRBV7-7	TRBJ2-5	NA	CASSGEGRGETQYF	TGTGCTAGCAGCGGGGAAGGACGGGGGGAGACCCAGTACTTC
14	NA	TRBV7-2	TRBJ2-7	NA	CASSLGFGGYEQYF	TGTGCCAGCAGCTTAGGGTTCGGGGGTTACGAGCAGTACTTC
15	NA	TRBV19	TRBJ2-1	NA	CASSIVLALYNEQFF	TGTGCCAGTAGTATCGTCCTAGCGCTATACAATGAGCAGTTCTTC
16	TRBD2	TRBV5-1	TRBJ2-1	few	CASSLADAGGFREQFF	TGCGCCAGCAGCTTGGCCGATGCGGGAGGTTTTCGTGAGCAGTTCTTC
15	TRBD1	TRBV5-8	TRBJ1-4	few	CASSPGQGDHEKLFF	TGTGCCAGCAGCCCCGGACAGGGCGATCATGAAAAACTGTTTTTT
14	NA	TRBV7-2	TRBJ1-2	NA	CASSSPTAHYGYTF	TGTGCCAGCAGCTCCCCGACAGCTCACTATGGCTACACCTTC
13	NA	TRBV6-1	TRBJ2-1	NA	CASRLDRYNEQFF	TGTGCCAGCAGGTTGGACAGATACAATGAGCAGTTCTTC
16	TRBD1	TRBV9	TRBJ1-1	NA	CASSAYRGSGNTEAFF	TGTGCCAGCAGCGCCTACAGGGGTTCAGGGAACACTGAAGCTTTCTTT
14	TRBD1	TRBV18	TRBJ1-5	NA	CASSRTGFNQPQHF	TGTGCCAGCTCAAGGACAGGGTTCAATCAGCCCCAGCATTTT
18	TRBD2	TRBV9	TRBJ2-3	NA	CASSRTSGGASSTDTQYF	TGTGCCAGCAGCAGGACTAGCGGGGGGGCCTCTAGCACAGATACGCAGTATTTT
13	NA	TRBV5-1	TRBJ2-7	NA	CASSLTEHYEQYF	TGCGCCAGCAGCTTAACAGAGCATTACGAGCAGTACTTC
14	TRBD2	TRBV2	TRBJ2-5	once	CASSPGTSRETQYF	TGTGCCAGCAGCCCCGGGACTAGCAGAGAGACCCAGTACTTC
14	NA	TRBV6-1	TRBJ1-1	few	CASISGKGRDEAFF	TGTGCCAGCATTTCCGGTAAGGGCAGGGATGAAGCTTTCTTT
11	NA	TRBV5-6	TRBJ2-7	NA	CASSWGVEQYF	TGTGCCAGCAGCTGGGGGGTCGAGCAGTACTTC
15	NA	TRBV4-2	TRBJ2-7	NA	CASSQDRIGAREQYF	TGTGCCAGCAGCCAAGATAGGATAGGGGCGCGAGAGCAGTACTTC
11	NA	TRBV11-2	TRBJ2-5	NA	CASSLVWEQYF	TGTGCCAGCAGCTTAGTGTGGGAGCAGTACTTC